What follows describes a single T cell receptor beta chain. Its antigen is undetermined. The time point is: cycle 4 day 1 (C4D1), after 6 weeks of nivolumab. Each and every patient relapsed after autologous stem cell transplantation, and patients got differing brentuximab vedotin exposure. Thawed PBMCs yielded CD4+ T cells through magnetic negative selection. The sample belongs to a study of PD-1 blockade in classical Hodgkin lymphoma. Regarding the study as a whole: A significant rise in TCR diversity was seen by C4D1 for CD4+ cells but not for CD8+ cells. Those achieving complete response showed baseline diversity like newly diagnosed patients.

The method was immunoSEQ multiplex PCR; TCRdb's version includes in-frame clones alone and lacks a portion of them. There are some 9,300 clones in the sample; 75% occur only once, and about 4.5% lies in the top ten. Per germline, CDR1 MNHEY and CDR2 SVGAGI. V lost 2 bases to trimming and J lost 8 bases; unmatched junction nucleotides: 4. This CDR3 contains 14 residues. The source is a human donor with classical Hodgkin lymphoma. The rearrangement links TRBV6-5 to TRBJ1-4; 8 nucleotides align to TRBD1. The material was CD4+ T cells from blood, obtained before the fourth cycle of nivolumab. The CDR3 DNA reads TGTGCCAGCAGTTACGGGACAGGTGGGGAAAAACTGTTTTTT. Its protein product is CASSYGTGGEKLFF.